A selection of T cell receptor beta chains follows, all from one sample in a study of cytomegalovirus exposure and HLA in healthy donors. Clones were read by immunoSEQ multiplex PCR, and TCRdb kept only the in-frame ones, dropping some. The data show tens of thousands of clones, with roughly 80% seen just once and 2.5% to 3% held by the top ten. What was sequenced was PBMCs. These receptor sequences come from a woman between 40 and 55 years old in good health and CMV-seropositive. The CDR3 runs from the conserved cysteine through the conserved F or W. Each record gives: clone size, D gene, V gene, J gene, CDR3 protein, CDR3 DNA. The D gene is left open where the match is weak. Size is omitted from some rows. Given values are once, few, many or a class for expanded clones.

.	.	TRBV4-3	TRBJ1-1	CASSHDALGGGNTEAFF	TGCGCCAGCAGCCACGATGCCCTTGGGGGGGGAAATACTGAAGCTTTCTTT
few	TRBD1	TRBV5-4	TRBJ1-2	CASSPDLGQATYGYTF	TGTGCCAGCAGCCCCGACCTGGGACAGGCGACCTATGGCTACACCTTC
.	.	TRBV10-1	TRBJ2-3	CAGEGVVQESTDTQYF	TGCGCCGGTGAGGGGGTCGTACAGGAAAGCACAGATACGCAGTATTTT
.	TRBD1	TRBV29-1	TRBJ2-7	CSVVDRVGDEQYF	TGCAGCGTTGTAGACAGGGTTGGCGACGAGCAGTACTTC
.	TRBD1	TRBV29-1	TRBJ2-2	CSVDRGGTGELFF	TGCAGCGTCGACAGGGGTGGGACCGGGGAGCTGTTTTTT
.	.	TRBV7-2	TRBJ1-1	CASSLLSQGTEAFF	TGTGCCAGCAGCTTATTATCACAGGGCACTGAAGCTTTCTTT
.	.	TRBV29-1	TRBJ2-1	CSVRTVDNEQFF	TGCAGCGTGCGGACAGTAGACAATGAGCAGTTCTTC
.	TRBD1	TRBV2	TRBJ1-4	CASSRDRGSTNEKLFF	TGTGCCAGCTCTCGCGACAGGGGTTCAACTAATGAAAAACTGTTTTTT
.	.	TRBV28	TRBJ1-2	CASSLAQGLVSRGYTF	TGTGCCAGCAGTTTAGCTCAGGGCCTCGTCAGTCGGGGCTACACCTTC
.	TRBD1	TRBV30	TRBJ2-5	CARTGASETQYF	TGTGCCAGGACAGGGGCCTCGGAGACCCAGTACTTC
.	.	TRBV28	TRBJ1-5	CASSSVYSNQPQHF	TGTGCCAGCAGTTCAGTTTATAGCAATCAGCCCCAGCATTTT
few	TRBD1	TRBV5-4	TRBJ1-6	CASRFDRGSSPLHF	TGTGCCAGCAGATTTGACAGGGGGAGTTCACCCCTCCACTTT
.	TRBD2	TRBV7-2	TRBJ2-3	CASTRLAGAGDTQYF	TGTGCCAGCACCCGACTAGCGGGGGCCGGGGATACGCAGTATTTT
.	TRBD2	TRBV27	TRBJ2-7	CASRTAGGTHEQYF	TGTGCCAGCAGGACAGCGGGGGGGACCCACGAGCAGTACTTC
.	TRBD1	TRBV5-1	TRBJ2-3	CASSLEGAMRADTQYF	TGCGCCAGCAGCTTGGAGGGGGCAATGAGAGCAGATACGCAGTATTTT
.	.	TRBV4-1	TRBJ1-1	CASSQDGGWAEAFF	TGCGCCAGCAGCCAAGATGGGGGCTGGGCTGAAGCTTTCTTT
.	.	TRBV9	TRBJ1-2	CASSVDSGINYGYTF	TGTGCCAGCAGCGTAGATTCAGGGATTAACTATGGCTACACCTTC
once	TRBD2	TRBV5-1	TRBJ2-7	CASSLEVAGAYEQYF	TGCGCCAGCAGCTTGGAGGTAGCGGGGGCCTACGAGCAGTACTTC
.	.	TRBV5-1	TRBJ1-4	CASSHELHRRGSEKLFF	TGCGCCAGCAGCCACGAACTACACAGGAGAGGCTCTGAAAAACTGTTTTTT
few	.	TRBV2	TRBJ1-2	CASPSKYGYTF	TGTGCCAGCCCCTCTAAGTATGGCTACACCTTC
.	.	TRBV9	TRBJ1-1	CASSGGFEAFF	TGTGCCAGCAGCGGAGGGTTTGAAGCTTTCTTT
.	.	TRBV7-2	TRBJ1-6	CASSLGPGGDSPLHF	TGTGCCAGCAGCTTAGGTCCGGGAGGAGATTCACCCCTCCACTTT
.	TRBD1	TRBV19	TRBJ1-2	CASSPRTGNGYTF	TGTGCCAGTAGTCCTCGGACAGGGAATGGCTACACCTTC
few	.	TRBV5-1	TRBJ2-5	CASSGSSETQYF	TGCGCCAGCAGCGGTAGCTCCGAGACCCAGTACTTC
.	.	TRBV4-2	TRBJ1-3	CASSQSGTYSGNTIYF	TGTGCCAGCAGCCAAAGCGGGACTTACTCTGGAAACACCATATATTTT
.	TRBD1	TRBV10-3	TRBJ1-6	CAIRAGTGDNSPLHF	TGTGCCATCAGGGCCGGGACAGGGGATAATTCACCCCTCCACTTT
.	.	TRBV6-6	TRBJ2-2	CASSPLGGNTGELFF	TGTGCCAGCAGTCCTCTAGGGGGAAACACCGGGGAGCTGTTTTTT
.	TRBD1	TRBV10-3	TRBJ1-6	CAIGTAVNFSPLHF	TGTGCCATAGGGACAGCGGTTAACTTCTCACCCCTCCACTTT
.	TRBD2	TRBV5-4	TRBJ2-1	CASSPLAGTGYNEQFF	TGTGCCAGCAGTCCCTTAGCGGGAACGGGCTACAATGAGCAGTTCTTC
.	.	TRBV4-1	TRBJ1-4	CASSQGGDSANREKLFF	TGCGCCAGCAGCCAAGGTGGAGACAGCGCCAATAGGGAAAAACTGTTTTTT
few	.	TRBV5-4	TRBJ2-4	CASSLDGVDSKIAKNIQYF	TGTGCCAGCAGCTTGGATGGGGTTGACAGTAAAATAGCCAAAAACATTCAGTACTTC
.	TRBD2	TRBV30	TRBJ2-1	CAWSQRGNYNEQFF	TGTGCCTGGAGCCAGCGGGGGAATTACAATGAGCAGTTCTTC
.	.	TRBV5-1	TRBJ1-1	CASSLGGPVEAFF	TGCGCCAGCAGCTTGGGGGGGCCGGTTGAAGCTTTCTTT
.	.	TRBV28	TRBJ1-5	CASGSLSSNQPQHF	TGTGCCAGCGGCTCGCTCTCTAGCAATCAGCCCCAGCATTTT
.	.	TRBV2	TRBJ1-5	CASRDRFNQPQHF	TGTGCCAGCAGAGACAGATTCAATCAGCCCCAGCATTTT
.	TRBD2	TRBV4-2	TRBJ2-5	CASSQVLAVQETQYF	TGTGCCAGCAGCCAAGTACTAGCGGTCCAAGAGACCCAGTACTTC
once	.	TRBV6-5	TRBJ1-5	CASSSQYSNQPQHF	TGTGCCAGCAGTTCTCAGTATAGCAATCAGCCCCAGCATTTT
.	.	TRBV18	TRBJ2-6	CASSPGNSGANVLTF	TGTGCCAGCTCCCCTGGCAATTCTGGGGCCAACGTCCTGACTTTC
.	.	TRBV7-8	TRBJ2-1	CASSPGSGDYNEQFF	TGTGCCAGCAGCCCGGGCAGCGGCGACTACAATGAGCAGTTCTTC
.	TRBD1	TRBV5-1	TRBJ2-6	CASSIPGQGTGANVLTF	TGCGCCAGCAGCATCCCGGGACAGGGGACTGGGGCCAACGTCCTGACTTTC
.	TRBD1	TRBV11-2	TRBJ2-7	CASSFRDRDYEQYF	TGTGCCAGCAGCTTCCGGGACAGGGACTACGAGCAGTACTTC
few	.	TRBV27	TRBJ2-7	CASSLFRGTYEQYF	TGTGCCAGCAGTCTCTTTAGGGGCACCTACGAGCAGTACTTC
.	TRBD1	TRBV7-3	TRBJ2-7	CASSLGQGADEQYF	TGTGCCAGCAGCCTGGGTCAGGGGGCCGACGAGCAGTACTTC
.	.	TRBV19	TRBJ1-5	CASSEVMGGQPQHF	TGTGCCAGTAGTGAAGTCATGGGGGGTCAGCCCCAGCATTTT